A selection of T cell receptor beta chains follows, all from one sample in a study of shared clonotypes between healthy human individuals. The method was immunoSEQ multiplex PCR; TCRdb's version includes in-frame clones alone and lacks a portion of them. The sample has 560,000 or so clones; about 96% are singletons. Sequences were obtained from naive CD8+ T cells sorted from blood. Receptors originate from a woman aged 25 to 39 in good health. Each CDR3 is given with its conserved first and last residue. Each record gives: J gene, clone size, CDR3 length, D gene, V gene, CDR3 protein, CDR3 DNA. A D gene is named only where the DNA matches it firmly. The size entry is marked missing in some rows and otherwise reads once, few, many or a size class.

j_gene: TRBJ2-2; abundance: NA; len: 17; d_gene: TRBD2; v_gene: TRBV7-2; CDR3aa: CASSFSGTELGTGELFF; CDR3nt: TGTGCCAGCAGCTTTAGCGGGACCGAATTGGGGACCGGGGAGCTGTTTTTT
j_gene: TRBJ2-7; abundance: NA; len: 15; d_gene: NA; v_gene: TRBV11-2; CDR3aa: CASSLDLGPSYEQYF; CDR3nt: TGTGCCAGCAGCTTGGACCTTGGGCCTTCCTACGAGCAGTACTTC
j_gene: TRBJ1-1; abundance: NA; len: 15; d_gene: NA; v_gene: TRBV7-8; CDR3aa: CASSLLGGINTEAFF; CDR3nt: TGTGCCAGCAGCCTTCTGGGGGGAATAAACACTGAAGCTTTCTTT
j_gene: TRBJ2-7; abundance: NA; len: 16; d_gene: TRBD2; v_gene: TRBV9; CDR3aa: CASSVGGLARTYEQYF; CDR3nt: TGTGCCAGCAGCGTAGGGGGACTAGCGCGAACCTACGAGCAGTACTTC
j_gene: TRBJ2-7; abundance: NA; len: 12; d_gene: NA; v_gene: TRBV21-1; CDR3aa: CWVPAGGYEQYF; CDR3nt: TGTTGGGTACCGGCGGGGGGGTACGAGCAGTACTTC
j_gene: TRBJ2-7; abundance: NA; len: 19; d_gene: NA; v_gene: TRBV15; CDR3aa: CATSRNNLGYRGGFVEQYF; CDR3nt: TGTGCCACCAGCAGAAATAATCTCGGATACCGTGGAGGGTTCGTCGAGCAGTACTTC
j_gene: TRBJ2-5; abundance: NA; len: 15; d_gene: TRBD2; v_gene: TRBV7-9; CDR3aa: CASSPTGLARETQYF; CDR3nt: TGTGCCAGCAGCCCCACCGGACTAGCTCGGGAGACCCAGTACTTC
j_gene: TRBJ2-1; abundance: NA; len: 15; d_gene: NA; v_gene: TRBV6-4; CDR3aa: CASSESKATYNEQFF; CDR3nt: TGTGCCAGCAGTGAATCCAAGGCCACCTACAATGAGCAGTTCTTC
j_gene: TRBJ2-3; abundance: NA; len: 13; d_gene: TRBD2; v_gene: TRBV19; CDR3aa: CASMGLESDTQYF; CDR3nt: TGTGCCAGTATGGGACTAGAGTCAGATACGCAGTATTTT
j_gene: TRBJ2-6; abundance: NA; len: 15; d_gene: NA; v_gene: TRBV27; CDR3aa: CASRPGGSGANVLTF; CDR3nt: TGTGCCAGCAGGCCGGGTGGGTCTGGGGCCAACGTCCTGACTTTC
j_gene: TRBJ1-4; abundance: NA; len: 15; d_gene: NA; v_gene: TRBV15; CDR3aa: CATSGKGLQYEKLFF; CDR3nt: TGTGCCACCAGCGGGAAGGGGCTCCAGTATGAAAAACTGTTTTTT
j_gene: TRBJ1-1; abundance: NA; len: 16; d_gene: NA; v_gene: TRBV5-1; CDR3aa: CASSTARFGGQAEAFF; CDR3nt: TGCGCCAGCAGCACCGCCCGGTTTGGGGGGCAGGCTGAAGCTTTCTTT
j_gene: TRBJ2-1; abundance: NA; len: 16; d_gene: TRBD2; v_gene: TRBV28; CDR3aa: CASSPRGSGRYNEQFF; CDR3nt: TGTGCCAGCAGTCCCCGTGGTAGCGGGAGGTACAATGAGCAGTTCTTC
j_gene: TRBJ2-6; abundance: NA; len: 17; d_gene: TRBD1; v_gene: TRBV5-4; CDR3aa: CASSSWTGASGANVLTF; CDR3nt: TGTGCCAGCAGCTCGTGGACAGGGGCCTCTGGGGCCAACGTCCTGACTTTC
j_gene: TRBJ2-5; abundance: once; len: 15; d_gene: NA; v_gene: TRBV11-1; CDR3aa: CASSLGWTSEETQYF; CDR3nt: TGTGCCAGCAGCTTAGGATGGACGTCAGAAGAGACCCAGTACTTC
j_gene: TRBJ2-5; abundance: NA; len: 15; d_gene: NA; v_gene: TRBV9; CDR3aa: CASSPLDMRQETQYF; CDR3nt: TGTGCCAGCAGCCCCCTCGATATGCGGCAAGAGACCCAGTACTTC
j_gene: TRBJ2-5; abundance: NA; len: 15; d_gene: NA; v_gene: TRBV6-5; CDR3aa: CASSYSERPRETQYF; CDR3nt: TGTGCCAGCAGTTACTCGGAGCGGCCCCGGGAGACCCAGTACTTC
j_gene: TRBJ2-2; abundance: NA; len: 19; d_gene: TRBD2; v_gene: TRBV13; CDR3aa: CASSLGPRWGLLNTGELFF; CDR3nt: TGTGCCAGCAGCTTAGGCCCCAGGTGGGGACTACTGAACACCGGGGAGCTGTTTTTT
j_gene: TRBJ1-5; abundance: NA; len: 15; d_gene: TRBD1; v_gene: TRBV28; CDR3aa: CASSNRGGSNQPQHF; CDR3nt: TGTGCCAGCAGCAACAGGGGCGGGAGCAATCAGCCCCAGCATTTT
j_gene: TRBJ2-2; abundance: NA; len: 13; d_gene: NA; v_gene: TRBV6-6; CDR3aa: CASSYTNTGELFF; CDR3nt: TGTGCCAGCAGTTATACGAACACCGGGGAGCTGTTTTTT
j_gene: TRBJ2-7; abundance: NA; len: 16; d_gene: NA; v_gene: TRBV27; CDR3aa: CASSLTFNGGLYEQYF; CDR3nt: TGTGCCAGCAGTTTAACTTTTAACGGCGGGCTTTACGAGCAGTACTTC
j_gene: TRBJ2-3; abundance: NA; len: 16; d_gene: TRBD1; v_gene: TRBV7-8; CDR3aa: CASSSPRTGTTDTQYF; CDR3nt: TGTGCCAGCAGCTCACCCCGGACAGGTACCACAGATACGCAGTATTTT
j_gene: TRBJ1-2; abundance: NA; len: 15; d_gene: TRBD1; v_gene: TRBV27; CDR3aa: CASSLSPQGVYGYTF; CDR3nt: TGTGCCAGCAGTTTATCCCCACAGGGGGTCTATGGCTACACCTTC
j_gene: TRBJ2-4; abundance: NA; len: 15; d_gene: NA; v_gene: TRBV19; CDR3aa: CASSGPTLAKNIQYF; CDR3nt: TGTGCCAGTAGTGGGCCGACCTTAGCCAAAAACATTCAGTACTTC
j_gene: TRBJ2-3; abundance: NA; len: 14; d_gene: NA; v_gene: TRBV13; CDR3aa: CASSLSGSPDTQYF; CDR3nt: TGTGCCAGCAGCTTATCCGGGAGTCCAGATACGCAGTATTTT
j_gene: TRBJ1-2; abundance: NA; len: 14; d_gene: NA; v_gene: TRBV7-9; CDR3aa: CASSLGATPYGYTF; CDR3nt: TGTGCCAGCAGCTTAGGTGCTACCCCCTATGGCTACACCTTC
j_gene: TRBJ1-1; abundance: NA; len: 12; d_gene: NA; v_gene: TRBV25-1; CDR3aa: CASISGAVEAFF; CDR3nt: TGTGCCAGCATATCGGGGGCGGTTGAAGCTTTCTTT
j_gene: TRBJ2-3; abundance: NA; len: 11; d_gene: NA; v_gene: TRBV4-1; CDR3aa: CASSWADTQYF; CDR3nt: TGCGCCAGCAGCTGGGCAGATACGCAGTATTTT
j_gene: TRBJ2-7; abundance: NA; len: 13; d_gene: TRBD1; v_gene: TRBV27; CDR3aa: CASREGTGYEQYF; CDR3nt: TGTGCCAGCCGCGAGGGGACAGGCTACGAGCAGTACTTC
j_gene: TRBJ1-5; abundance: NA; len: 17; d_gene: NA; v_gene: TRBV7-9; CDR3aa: CASSLAAQIYSNQPQHF; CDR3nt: TGTGCCAGCAGCTTAGCAGCACAGATCTATAGCAATCAGCCCCAGCATTTT
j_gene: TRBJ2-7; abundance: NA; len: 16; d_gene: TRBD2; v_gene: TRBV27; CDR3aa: CASSRVLAGGTYEQYF; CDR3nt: TGTGCCAGCAGTAGGGTCCTAGCGGGAGGAACATACGAGCAGTACTTC
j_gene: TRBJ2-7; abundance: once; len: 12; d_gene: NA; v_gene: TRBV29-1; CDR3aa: CSVTESPYEQYF; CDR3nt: TGCAGCGTTACAGAGTCACCCTACGAGCAGTACTTC
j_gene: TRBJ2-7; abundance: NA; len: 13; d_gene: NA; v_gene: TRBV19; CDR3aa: CASSIKRDYEQYF; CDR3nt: TGTGCCAGTAGTATTAAGAGGGACTACGAGCAGTACTTC
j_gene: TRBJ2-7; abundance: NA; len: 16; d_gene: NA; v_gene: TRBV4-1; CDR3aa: CASSQGIADGSYEQYF; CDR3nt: TGCGCCAGCAGCCAAGGGATAGCGGACGGCTCCTACGAGCAGTACTTC
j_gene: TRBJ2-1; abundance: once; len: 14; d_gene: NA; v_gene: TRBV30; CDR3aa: CAWSSHRAPGGQFF; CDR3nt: TGTGCCTGGAGTTCCCACAGGGCACCGGGAGGGCAGTTCTTC
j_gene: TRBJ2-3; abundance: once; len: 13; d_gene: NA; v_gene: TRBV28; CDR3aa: CASSSSWADTQYF; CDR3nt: TGTGCCAGCAGTTCCTCATGGGCAGATACGCAGTATTTT
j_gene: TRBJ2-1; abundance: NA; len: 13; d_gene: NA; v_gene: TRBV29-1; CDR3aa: CSVNVRDSNEQFF; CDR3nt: TGCAGCGTCAACGTTCGGGACTCCAATGAGCAGTTCTTC
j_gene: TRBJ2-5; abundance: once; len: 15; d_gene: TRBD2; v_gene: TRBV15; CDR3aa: CATSLGTSMQETQYF; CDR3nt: TGTGCCACCAGCCTGGGGACTAGCATGCAAGAGACCCAGTACTTC
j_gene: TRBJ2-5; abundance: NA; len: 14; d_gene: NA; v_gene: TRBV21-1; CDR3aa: CASSKSPGQETQYF; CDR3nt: TGTGCCAGCAGCAAATCGCCAGGGCAAGAGACCCAGTACTTC
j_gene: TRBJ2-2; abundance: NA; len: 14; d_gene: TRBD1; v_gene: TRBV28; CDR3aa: CASSLTGDTGELFF; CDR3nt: TGTGCCAGCAGTCTGACAGGGGACACCGGGGAGCTGTTTTTT
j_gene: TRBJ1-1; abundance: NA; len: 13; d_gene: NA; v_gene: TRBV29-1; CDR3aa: CSVEGGRSSEAFF; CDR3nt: TGCAGCGTTGAGGGGGGGCGATCCTCTGAAGCTTTCTTT
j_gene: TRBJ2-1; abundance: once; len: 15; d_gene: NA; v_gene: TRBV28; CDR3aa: CASSFSPSSYNEQFF; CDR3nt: TGTGCCAGCAGTTTTTCGCCTAGCTCCTACAATGAGCAGTTCTTC
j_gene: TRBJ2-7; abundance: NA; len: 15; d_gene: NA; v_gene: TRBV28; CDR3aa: CASSLIGSSLYEQYF; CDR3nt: TGTGCCAGCAGTTTAATTGGGAGCTCCCTTTACGAGCAGTACTTC
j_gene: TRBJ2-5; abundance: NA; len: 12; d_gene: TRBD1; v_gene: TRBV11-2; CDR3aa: CAGGQGSQTQYF; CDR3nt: TGTGCCGGAGGACAGGGGTCTCAGACCCAGTACTTC
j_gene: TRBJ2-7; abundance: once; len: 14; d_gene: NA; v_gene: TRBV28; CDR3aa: CASSQVGVSYEQYF; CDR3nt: TGTGCCAGCAGCCAGGTGGGAGTCTCCTACGAGCAGTACTTC
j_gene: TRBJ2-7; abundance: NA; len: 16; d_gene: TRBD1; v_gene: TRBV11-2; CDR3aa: CASSLGPGTGSHEQYF; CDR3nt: TGTGCCAGCAGCTTAGGACCCGGGACAGGGAGCCACGAGCAGTACTTC
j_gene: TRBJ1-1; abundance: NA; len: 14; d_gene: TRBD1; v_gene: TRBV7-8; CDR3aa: CASSLGPGQREAFF; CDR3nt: TGTGCCAGCAGCTTAGGACCGGGACAGCGTGAAGCTTTCTTT
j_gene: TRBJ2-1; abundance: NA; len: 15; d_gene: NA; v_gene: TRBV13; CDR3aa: CASSPQGLRGNEQFF; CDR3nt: TGTGCCAGCAGCCCCCAGGGATTGCGGGGCAATGAGCAGTTCTTC
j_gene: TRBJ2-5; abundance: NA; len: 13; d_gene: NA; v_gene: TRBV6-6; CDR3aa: CASSYGSHGAQYF; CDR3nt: TGTGCCAGCAGTTACGGCTCCCATGGGGCCCAGTACTTC
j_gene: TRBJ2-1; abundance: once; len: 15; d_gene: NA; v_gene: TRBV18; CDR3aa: CASSPPVGSYNEQFF; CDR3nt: TGTGCCAGCTCACCACCGGTTGGCTCCTACAATGAGCAGTTCTTC
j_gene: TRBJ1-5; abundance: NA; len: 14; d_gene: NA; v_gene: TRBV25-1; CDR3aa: CASSQGGANQPQHF; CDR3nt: TGTGCCAGCAGTCAAGGGGGGGCTAATCAGCCCCAGCATTTT
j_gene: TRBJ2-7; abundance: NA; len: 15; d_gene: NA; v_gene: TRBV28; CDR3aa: CASSFVQPSSYEQYF; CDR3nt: TGTGCCAGCAGTTTTGTCCAGCCAAGCTCCTACGAGCAGTACTTC
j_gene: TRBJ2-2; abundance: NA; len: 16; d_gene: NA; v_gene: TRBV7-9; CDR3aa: CASSYTVRKNTGELFF; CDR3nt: TGTGCCAGCAGCTATACGGTCCGTAAGAACACCGGGGAGCTGTTTTTT
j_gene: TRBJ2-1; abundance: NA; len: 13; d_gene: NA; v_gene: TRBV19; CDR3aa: CASSATSTGEQFF; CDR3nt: TGTGCCAGTAGTGCTACTTCTACGGGTGAGCAGTTCTTC
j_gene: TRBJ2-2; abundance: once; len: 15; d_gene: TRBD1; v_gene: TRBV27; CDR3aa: CASSLQTGGTGELFF; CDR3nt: TGTGCCAGCAGTTTACAAACAGGGGGCACCGGGGAGCTGTTTTTT
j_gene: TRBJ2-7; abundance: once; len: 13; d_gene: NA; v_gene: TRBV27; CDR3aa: CASSSGASYEQYF; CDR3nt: TGTGCCAGCAGTTCTGGGGCTAGTTACGAGCAGTACTTC
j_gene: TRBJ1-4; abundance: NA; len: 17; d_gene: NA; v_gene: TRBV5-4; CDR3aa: CASSPDPAYMDNEKLFF; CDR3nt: TGTGCCAGCAGCCCGGACCCCGCGTACATGGACAATGAAAAACTGTTTTTT